This TCR beta chain comes out of a study of T cells in Graves' hyperthyroidism and ophthalmopathy. The diagnostic basis comprised clinical symptoms, serum thyroxine and TRAb, thyroid ultrasound and orbital computed tomography. It was RNA transcripts that yielded the amplified TCR beta CDR3 regions. Researchers ran a first-round RT-PCR on the TCR CDR3 using the HTBI primer set. In TCRdb, the multiplex PCR reads were re-called with MiXCR into one record per CDR3 protein. The sample records tens of thousands of distinct CDR3 sequences, roughly 51% being singletons. The CDR3 is 15 residues long. The trim removed 4 bases at V and 3 bases at J, leaving 5 bases unmatched. Germline V gene lookup returns CDR1 SNHLY and CDR2 FYNNEI.

Material for sequencing was peripheral blood or thyroid tissue (not recorded which). The chain links TRBV2 to TRBJ1-5, with TRBD1 identical over 8 bases. The sequence came from a man aged 18 to 29 with Graves' hyperthyroidism. The CDR3 DNA reads as TGTGCCAGCAGTGGCCAGGGGGCGAACAATCAGCCCCAGCATTTT. Its protein product is CASSGQGANNQPQHF.